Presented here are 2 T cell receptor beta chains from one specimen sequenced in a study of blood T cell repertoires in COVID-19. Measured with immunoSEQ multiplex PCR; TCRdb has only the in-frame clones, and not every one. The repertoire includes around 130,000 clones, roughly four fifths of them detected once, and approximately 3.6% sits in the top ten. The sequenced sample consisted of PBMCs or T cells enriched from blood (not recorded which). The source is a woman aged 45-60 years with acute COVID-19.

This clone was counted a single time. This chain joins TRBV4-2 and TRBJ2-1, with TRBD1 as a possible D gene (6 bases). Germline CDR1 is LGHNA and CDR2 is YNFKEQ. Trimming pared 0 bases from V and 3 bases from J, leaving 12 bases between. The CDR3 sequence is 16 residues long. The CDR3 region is CASSQEVGALYNEQFF. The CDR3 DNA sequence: TGTGCCAGCAGCCAAGAGGTGGGGGCCCTCTACAATGAGCAGTTCTTC.

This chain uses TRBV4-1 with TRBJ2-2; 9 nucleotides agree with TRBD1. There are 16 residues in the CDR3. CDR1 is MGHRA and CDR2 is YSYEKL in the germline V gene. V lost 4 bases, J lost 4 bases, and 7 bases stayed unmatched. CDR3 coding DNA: TGCGCCAGCAGCCCCGGGACAGGGTCTCCCACCGGGGAGCTGTTTTTT. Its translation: CASSPGTGSPTGELFF.